This T cell receptor beta chain was profiled in a study of T cell repertoires in cytomegalovirus infection. Overall study context: CMV infection plus the matching HLA type was flagged by public TCR beta signatures.

This clonotype was counted ten times or more. Its antigen is unknown. The study, taken as a whole, reports: Of the TCR beta families, the public ones yielded a cumulative frequency that identified carriers of CMV plus the relevant HLA. The study found HLA-C-restricted CMV-specific TCR beta clonotypes dominating the ex vivo response.

Trimming left V 5 bases short and J 2 bases short, with 15 bases between. The CDR3 totals 15 residues. CDR1 is SGHVS, CDR2 FNYEAQ, per germline. TCRdb re-called the reads through MiXCR, storing one row per CDR3 protein. This table has about 330,000 distinct CDR3 sequences, nearly 35% appearing once. This TCR derives from a human donor in good health (CMV status not recorded). Some clones in this sample may be carry-over from other donors' samples. V is TRBV7-6 and J is TRBJ1-2; weak D call: TRBD1 (6 bases). This specimen consisted of cultured PBMCs, obtained from culture after CMV antigen stimulation. The CDR3 nucleotides read TGTGCCAGCAGCCGCCTTGGACAGTTAAACTATGGCTACACCTTC. Protein sequence: CASSRLGQLNYGYTF.